This T cell receptor beta chain originates from a study of HIV-infected patients and healthy controls (dated by TCRdb to 2014 to 2015). Trimming costs V 3 bases and J 3 bases, and their ends lie 12 bases apart. The CDR3 contains 15 residues, cysteine and phenylalanine counted. Of the read, only the CDR3 DNA is kept; its 45 bases are in frame from base 1. In the germline V gene (reference sequence), CDR1 corresponds to MNHNY and CDR2 to SVGAGI. The library was produced with 5' RACE. Data came from an Illumina MiSeq. TCRdb ran its own pipeline on the public reads, namely fastp trimming at Q25 and MiXCR clone calling, and kept in-frame beta chains. Rows are combined by CDR3 protein, so each entry shows the most common genes and DNA. The sample table records roughly 68,000 distinct CDR3 sequences; 19% of these occur just once. The top ten hold over 1.1% of the sample. This clonotype was seen repeatedly, ten times or more. Its antigen is currently not known. No base quality information exists; no much larger clone differs at one position.

The specimen sequenced was CD4+ T cells from blood. The receptor chain draws on TRBV6-6 and TRBJ2-1; the D gene is tentatively TRBD1 or TRBD2, each matching 5 bases. The clonotype was recovered from a human donor in good health. The CDR3 reads CASSYGGIIYNEQFF. The DNA sequence follows: TGTGCCAGCAGTTATGGGGGAATAATCTACAATGAGCAGTTCTTC.